The entry below describes one TCR beta chain. Its antigen target is currently unknown. Within one base of it there is no much larger clone, and no base qualities were kept. TCR beta rearrangements were amplified from genomic DNA isolated from peripheral blood, not from sorted cells or RNA. The CDR3 goes from the cysteine to the phenylalanine over 11 residues. This entry keeps only the CDR3 DNA: 33 bases, framed from base 1. Per the germline V gene, MNHEY is the CDR1 and SVGAGI is the CDR2. The germline V end is reduced by 5 bases and the J end by 7 bases; junction bases left unmatched: 1. Rearranged TRB sequences spanning V, D and J segments were amplified in a multiplex touch-down PCR with a mixed TRB-A/B primer pool. Illumina adapters and sample indices were attached to the amplicons in two consecutive PCR reactions using Phusion HS II polymerase. After gel purification with the NucleoSpin Gel and PCR Clean-up kit, the amplicons were checked using Qubit and an Agilent 2100 Bioanalyzer. Sequencing of libraries was carried out on an Illumina MiSeq in 600-cycle, single-indexed, paired-end runs. Concerning the study's data processing: MiXCR versions 2.12 and 3.0.5 were used to process the TRB sequences. Each unique CDR3 nucleotide sequence was treated as one clone, and only productive sequences with two or more reads were kept. Shannon diversity, evenness, clonality (one minus evenness), and alpha-parameterized diversity profiles from alpha 0 to 5 were included as repertoire metrics. The IGoR algorithm was used to compute generation probabilities of clones in paired pre- and post-chemotherapy samples. Clones were called with MiXCR by TCRdb after fastp trimmed the public reads at Q25, and only in-frame beta chains were retained. A single entry per CDR3 protein holds the most common genes and DNA from its merged rows. The V and J calls follow TCRdb's processing rather than the paper's. A total of some 11,000 distinct CDR3 sequences appear in this sample, roughly a third of them only once. The ten largest account for 2.5% to 4% of the sample.

This specimen comes from a study of T cell repertoires in aging, cancer and after chemotherapy (dated 2019 in TCRdb). In terms of the full investigation: The donors fell into six age groups ranging from 30 or younger to 70 or older, and each group had at least three individuals. The study profiled peripheral blood TCR beta repertoires from healthy donors and cancer patients to examine immunoaging and T cell reconstitution after chemotherapy. Alongside fewer than 100 healthy donors serving as a reference group, the cohort included some 210 cancer patients, of whom roughly 92 had hematological cancers and some 130 had solid cancers. Healthy donor control TCR repertoires were recorded over several months to years and showed clear clonal overlap across re-sampling. In total, the full dataset held 8.9 million or so TCR reads.

The investigation overall reported the following: In healthy donors, the decline in TCR diversity with age was mainly due to loss of richness, whereas in cancer patients loss of evenness also played a role. An increase in median generation probability over the chemotherapy interval was observed in both cancer cohorts, suggesting that the repertoire was reconstituted through rebound thymic output. Significantly lower blood TCR diversity and higher clonality were observed in untreated patients with hematological or solid cancers than in age-matched healthy donors. It was noted by the authors that conclusions about immunological memory after chemotherapy cannot be drawn from the repertoire data.

The rearrangement joined TRBV6-5 to TRBJ1-2, with 7 central nucleotides matching TRBD1. The sequence derives from a human donor in good health. The sample consisted of blood. The DNA is as follows: TGTGCCAGCAGTGACAGGGTTGGCTACACCTTC. This yields the protein CASSDRVGYTF.